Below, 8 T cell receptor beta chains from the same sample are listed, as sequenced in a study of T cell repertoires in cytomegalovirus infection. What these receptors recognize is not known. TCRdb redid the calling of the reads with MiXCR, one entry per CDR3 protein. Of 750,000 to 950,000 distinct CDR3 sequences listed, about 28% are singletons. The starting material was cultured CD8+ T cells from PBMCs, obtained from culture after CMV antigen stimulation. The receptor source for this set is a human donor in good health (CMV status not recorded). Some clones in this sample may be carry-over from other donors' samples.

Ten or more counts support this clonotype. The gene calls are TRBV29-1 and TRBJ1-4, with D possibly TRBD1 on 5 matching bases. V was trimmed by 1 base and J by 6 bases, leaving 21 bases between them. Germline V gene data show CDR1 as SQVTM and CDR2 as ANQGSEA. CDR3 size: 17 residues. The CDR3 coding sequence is TGCAGCGTTGAAGGCGAGGGGCGGGCTCCGAATGATGAAAAACTGTTTTTT. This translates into CSVEGEGRAPNDEKLFF. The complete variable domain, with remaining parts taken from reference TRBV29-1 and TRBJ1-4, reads SAVISQKPSRDICQRGTSLTIQCQVDSQVTMMFWYRQQPGQSLTLIATANQGSEATYESGFVIDKFPISRPNLTFSTLTVSNMSPEDSSIYLCSVEGEGRAPNDEKLFFGSGTQLSVL.

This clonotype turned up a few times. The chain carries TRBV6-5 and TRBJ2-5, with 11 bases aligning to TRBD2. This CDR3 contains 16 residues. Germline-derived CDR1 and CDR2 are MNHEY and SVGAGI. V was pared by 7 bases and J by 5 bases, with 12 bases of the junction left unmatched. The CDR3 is CASTLTSGAAQETQYF. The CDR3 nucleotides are TGTGCCAGCACCCTGACTAGCGGGGCAGCTCAGGAGACCCAGTACTTC.

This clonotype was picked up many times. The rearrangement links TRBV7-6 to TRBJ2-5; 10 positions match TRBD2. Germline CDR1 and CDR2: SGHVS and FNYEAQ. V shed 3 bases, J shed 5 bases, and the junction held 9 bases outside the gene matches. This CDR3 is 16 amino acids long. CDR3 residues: CASSLTSGGARETQYF. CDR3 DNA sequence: TGTGCCAGCAGCTTGACCAGCGGGGGGGCGCGGGAGACCCAGTACTTC.

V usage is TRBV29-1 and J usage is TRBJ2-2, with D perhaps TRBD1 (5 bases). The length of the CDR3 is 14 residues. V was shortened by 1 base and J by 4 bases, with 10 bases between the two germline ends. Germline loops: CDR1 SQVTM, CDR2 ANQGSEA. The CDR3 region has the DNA TGCAGCGTTGAAGTAAGGGGTCGCACCGGGGAGCTGTTTTTT. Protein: CSVEVRGRTGELFF.

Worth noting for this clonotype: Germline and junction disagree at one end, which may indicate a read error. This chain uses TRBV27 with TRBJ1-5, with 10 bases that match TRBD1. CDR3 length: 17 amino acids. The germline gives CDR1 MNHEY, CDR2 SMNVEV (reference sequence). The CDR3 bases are TGTGCCAGGAGTTTCCTTCGACAGGGGGCAGCTGGGCAGCCCCAGCATTTT. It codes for CARSFLRQGAAGQPQHF.

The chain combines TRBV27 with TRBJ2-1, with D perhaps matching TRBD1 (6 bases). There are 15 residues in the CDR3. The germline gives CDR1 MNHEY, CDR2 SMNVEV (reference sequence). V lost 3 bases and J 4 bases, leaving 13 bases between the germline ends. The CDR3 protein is CASSFGTLPYNEQFF. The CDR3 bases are TGTGCCAGCAGTTTCGGGACACTCCCATACAATGAGCAGTTCTTC.

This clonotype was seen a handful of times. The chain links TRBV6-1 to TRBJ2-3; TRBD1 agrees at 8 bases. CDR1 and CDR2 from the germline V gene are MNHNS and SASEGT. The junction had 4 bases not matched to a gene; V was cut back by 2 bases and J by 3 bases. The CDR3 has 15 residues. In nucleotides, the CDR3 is TGTGCCAGCAGTGAAAACAGGGGGAGGACAGATACGCAGTATTTT. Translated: CASSENRGRTDTQYF.

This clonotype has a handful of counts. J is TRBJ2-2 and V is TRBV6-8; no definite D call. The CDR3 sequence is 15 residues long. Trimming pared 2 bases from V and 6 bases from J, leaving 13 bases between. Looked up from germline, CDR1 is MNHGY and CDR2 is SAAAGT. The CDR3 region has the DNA TGTGCCAGCAGTTACGAGACAATACTATCCGGGGAGCTGTTTTTT. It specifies CASSYETILSGELFF.